The 22 T cell receptor beta chains presented below share a single source sample, sequenced in a study of OX40 agonist ivuxolimab in advanced cancers. Using immunoSEQ multiplex PCR, the repertoire was profiled, and TCRdb retains in-frame clones only, with some absent. The sample lists roughly 50,000 clones, approximately 80% occurring once. This material consisted of CD4+ or CD8+ T cells sorted from blood, taken in a trial of the OX40 agonist ivuxolimab. The receptors were gathered from an adult with an advanced solid tumor such as melanoma, head and neck, liver or kidney cancer.

This clone has a single count. J is TRBJ1-2 and V is TRBV20-1, with D uncertain. V was pared by 1 base and J by 7 bases, with 4 bases between. Germline values: CDR1 DFQATT, CDR2 SNEGSKA (reference sequence). The CDR3 has 10 residues. CDR3 nucleotides: TGCAGTGCTAGAGGGGGTGGCTACACCTTC. Translating gives CSARGGGYTF.

The chain uses TRBV11-2 and TRBJ1-6; 10 positions agree with TRBD1. This CDR3 is 14 amino acids long. V was clipped by 6 bases and J by 8 bases; unmatched bases: 4. Germline loops: CDR1 SGHAT, CDR2 FQNNGV. As DNA, the CDR3 is TGTGCCAGCAGGCGGACAGGGGGAGATTCACCCCTCCACTTT. Amino acid sequence: CASRRTGGDSPLHF.

The chain links TRBV4-3 to TRBJ2-7, with D perhaps being TRBD1 or TRBD2 (5 bases each). CDR1 and CDR2 from the germline V gene are LGHNA and YSLEER. Trimming took off 0 bases at V and 4 bases at J, with 13 bases between the two ends. The CDR3 is 15 amino acids. CDR3 region: CASSQETGAVYEQYF. CDR3 nucleotides: TGCGCCAGCAGCCAAGAAACAGGAGCGGTTTACGAGCAGTACTTC.

In DNA, the CDR3 is TGTGCCAGCAGTGAATTTAGCACAGATACGCAGTATTTT. Amino acid sequence: CASSEFSTDTQYF. The V call is TRBV6-1, the J call TRBJ2-3; no clear D. The CDR3 runs 13 residues. CDR1 and CDR2 (germline): MNHNS, SASEGT. V was trimmed by 2 bases and J by 0 bases, leaving 3 bases between them.

The chain couples TRBV7-9 to TRBJ1-5; unclear D gene. V gave up 4 bases and J gave up 1 base, with 5 bases separating them. The germline V gene encodes CDR1 SEHNR and CDR2 FQNEAQ (reference sequence). The CDR3 is 13 residues long. This CDR3 reads CASSWRSNQPQHF. The CDR3 coding sequence is TGTGCCAGCAGCTGGAGGAGCAATCAGCCCCAGCATTTT.

The chain uses TRBV6-6 and TRBJ1-6, with 8 nucleotides matching TRBD1. This CDR3 is 13 amino acids long. After removal of 8 bases from V and 5 bases from J, the junction contained 2 bases not matched to a gene. In germline, CDR1 is MNHNY, CDR2 SVGAGI (reference sequence). This chain's CDR3 is CASRDRHNSPLHF. The CDR3, as DNA: TGTGCCAGCCGGGACAGGCATAATTCACCCCTCCACTTT.

The V gene is TRBV28, the J gene TRBJ2-3; 8 bases map to TRBD2. The junction had 15 bases not matched to a gene; V was cut back by 6 bases and J by 4 bases. Germline lookup yields CDR1 MDHEN and CDR2 SYDVKM. The CDR3 consists of 17 residues. The CDR3 region has the DNA TGTGCCAGCAGACCCCCGGTTTCGGGAGGGCGGGCAGATACGCAGTATTTT. Protein: CASRPPVSGGRADTQYF.

The genes are TRBV5-4 and TRBJ1-3; maybe TRBD1 (5 bases). The germline V gene encodes CDR1 SGHNT and CDR2 YYREEE (reference sequence). Trimming shortened V by 2 bases and J by 4 bases, and 13 bases separated the two germline ends. The CDR3 extends over 15 amino acids. This chain's CDR3 is CASSFAGPGGNTIYF. The CDR3 DNA follows: TGTGCCAGCAGCTTCGCGGGGCCGGGGGGAAACACCATATATTTT.

V usage is TRBV4-2 and J usage is TRBJ2-2; 8 bases map to TRBD1. Germline loops: CDR1 LGHNA, CDR2 YNFKEQ. J was trimmed by 4 bases and V by 3 bases; bases with no gene match: 4. The CDR3 consists of 15 residues. The CDR3 loop reads CASSHGQGGTGELFF. CDR3 coding DNA: TGTGCCAGCAGCCATGGACAGGGCGGCACCGGGGAGCTGTTTTTT.

The chain is built from TRBV7-2 and TRBJ2-1; D possibly matches TRBD1 or TRBD2 (5 bases each). Germline loops: CDR1 SGHTA, CDR2 FQGNSA. This CDR3 region has 14 residues. The ends were cut back, 2 bases at V and 5 bases at J, with 10 bases in the middle. CDR3 protein: CASSLWDGHNEQFF. For the CDR3, the DNA is TGTGCCAGCAGCTTATGGGACGGTCACAATGAGCAGTTCTTC. Full variable domain (remainder filled in from reference TRBV7-2 and TRBJ2-1): GAGVSQSPSNKVTEKGKDVELRCDPISGHTALYWYRQSLGQGLEFLIYFQGNSAPDKSGLPSDRFSAERTGGSVSTLTIQRTQQEDSAVYLCASSLWDGHNEQFFGPGTRLTVL.

This chain links TRBV7-3 with TRBJ2-2; D remains ambiguous. V lost 5 bases and J 6 bases, leaving 16 bases between the germline ends. The CDR3 consists of 15 residues. In germline, CDR1 is SGHTA, CDR2 FQGTGA. The CDR3 here is CASSLLSPPAGELFF. The CDR3 DNA reads as TGTGCCAGCAGCCTCCTATCCCCCCCGGCCGGGGAGCTGTTTTTT.

In its sample, this clone was seen once. The V call is TRBV27, the J call TRBJ2-7, with no clear D. The V gene lost 3 bases and the J gene lost 3 bases, with 9 bases spanning the gap. CDR1 and CDR2 from the germline V gene are MNHEY and SMNVEV (reference sequence). CDR3 length equals 13 residues. CDR3 sequence (DNA): TGTGCCAGCAGTTTCAAAGTGGGCTACGAGCAGTACTTC. It encodes CASSFKVGYEQYF.

This chain joins TRBV27 and TRBJ2-5, with 11 positions matching TRBD2. V shed 6 bases and J 0 bases; nucleotides not matched to a gene: 6. The germline V gene has CDR1 MNHEY and CDR2 SMNVEV (reference sequence). The CDR3 is 16 residues long. The CDR3 DNA is TGTGCCAGCAGCCACACTAGCGGGAGCTACCAAGAGACCCAGTACTTC. Its protein is CASSHTSGSYQETQYF.

The rearrangement joins TRBV7-2 to TRBJ2-7, with D uncertain. The V end lost 5 bases, the J end lost 2 bases, and 16 bases lay between the germline ends. This CDR3 is 15 amino acids long. The germline V gene encodes CDR1 SGHTA and CDR2 FQGNSA. Here the CDR3 DNA reads TGTGCCAGCAGCCCCCAGGCAACGGAGCCCTACGAGCAGTACTTC. Amino acid sequence: CASSPQATEPYEQYF.

The J gene is TRBJ2-6, the V gene TRBV4-1; D not resolved. V lost 1 base, J lost 7 bases, and 8 bases lay in between. From germline, CDR1 is MGHRA and CDR2 YSYEKL. CDR3 length: 14 amino acids. DNA of the CDR3: TGCGCCAGCAGCCAAGCACCGGGTGCCAACGTCCTGACTTTC. It codes for CASSQAPGANVLTF.

This clone was picked up a small number of times. The V gene is TRBV28, the J gene TRBJ2-3; 10 nucleotides agree with TRBD2. The CDR3 contains 16 residues. Germline assignment: CDR1 MDHEN and CDR2 SYDVKM. J lost 2 bases, V lost 2 bases, and 4 bases had no gene match. The chain's CDR3 is CASSLASGGSTDTQYF. CDR3 nucleotides: TGTGCCAGCAGTTTAGCTAGCGGGGGTTCCACAGATACGCAGTATTTT. The entire variable domain, with the rest obtained from reference TRBV28 and TRBJ2-3, is as follows: DVKVTQSSRYLVKRTGEKVFLECVQDMDHENMFWYRQDPGLGLRLIYFSYDVKMKEKGDIPEGYSVSREKKERFSLILESASTNQTSMYLCASSLASGGSTDTQYFGPGTRLTVL.

The chain recombines TRBV6-6 with TRBJ2-1; D is unresolved. Germline V CDR1 and CDR2: MNHNY, SVGAGI (reference sequence). CDR3 length equals 12 residues. The ends were cut back, 2 bases at V and 4 bases at J, with 3 bases in the middle. CDR3 residues: CASSYHYNEQFF. The CDR3 DNA is TGTGCCAGCAGTTACCATTACAATGAGCAGTTCTTC.

In its sample, this clone was seen once. The V gene is TRBV5-6, the J gene TRBJ2-3; the D gene could be TRBD1 or TRBD2 (5 bases each). V was shortened by 4 bases and J by 0 bases, with 9 bases between the two germline ends. Germline V gene sequence: CDR1 SGHDT, CDR2 YYEEEE. This CDR3 contains 14 residues. In DNA form, the CDR3 reads TGTGCCAGCAGCGCGAGGGACAGCACAGATACGCAGTATTTT. Its translation: CASSARDSTDTQYF.

The V call is TRBV5-1, the J call TRBJ1-1, with D maybe TRBD1 (6 bases). Germline V gives CDR1 SGHRS, CDR2 YFSETQ. Deletions cut 4 bases from V and 1 base from J, with 14 bases between. The CDR3 runs to 15 residues. The CDR3 nucleotides read TGCGCCAGCAGCCCCCTGACAGGAGAGAACACTGAAGCTTTCTTT. Translating gives CASSPLTGENTEAFF.

This chain uses TRBV9 with TRBJ2-1; 7 nucleotides match TRBD2. This CDR3 is 17 amino acids long. Germline CDR1 and CDR2: SGDLS and YYNGEE. V shed 0 bases and J 0 bases; nucleotides not matched to a gene: 6. This CDR3 is CASSVDPREGSYNEQFF. The CDR3, as DNA: TGTGCCAGCAGCGTAGATCCGAGGGAGGGCTCCTACAATGAGCAGTTCTTC.

This chain links TRBV30 with TRBJ1-5; no clear D. The CDR3 runs 15 residues. Trimming took 0 bases from V and 0 from J, leaving 9 bases between them. Germline V CDR1 and CDR2: GTSNPN, SVGIG (reference sequence). Here the CDR3 DNA reads TGTGCCTGGAGTGTTTCAGGATATAGCAATCAGCCCCAGCATTTT. Encoded protein: CAWSVSGYSNQPQHF.

The chain couples TRBV10-3 to TRBJ2-4; D is perhaps TRBD1 (5 bases). CDR1 is ENHRY and CDR2 is SYGVKD in the germline V gene. This CDR3 is 15 amino acids long. The ends were cut back, 5 bases at V and 0 bases at J, with 11 bases in the middle. CDR3 in amino acids: CAISNGQAAKNIQYF. In DNA, the CDR3 is TGTGCCATCAGTAATGGACAAGCAGCCAAAAACATTCAGTACTTC.